This TCR beta chain was documented in a study of cytomegalovirus exposure and HLA in healthy donors. Germline assignment: CDR1 SGHRS and CDR2 YFSETQ. Trimming shortened V by 0 bases and J by 9 bases, and 10 bases separated the two germline ends. The length of the CDR3 is 13 residues. Use of 60 Vbeta and 13 Jbeta primers characterized the PCR. In the original analysis: In a later analysis, about 11 million of some 80 million unique beta chains occurred in at least two donors. Profiled with immunoSEQ multiplex PCR; TCRdb holds only in-frame clones, not every one. V and J calls plus clone size are reproduced from that table; the DNA served to infer D and trimming. The data show around 200,000 clones, approximately 80% seen once.

The material sequenced was PBMCs. This TCR derives from a girl between 2 and 10 years old in good health and CMV-seropositive. J is TRBJ2-1 and V is TRBV5-1; D possibly corresponds to TRBD2 (5 bases). The CDR3 region is CASSLADSTEQFF. The CDR3 DNA reads TGCGCCAGCAGCTTGGCGGACTCCACTGAGCAGTTCTTC.